A single sample gave rise to the 17 T cell receptor beta chains below, sequenced in a study of blood T cell repertoires in COVID-19. Libraries were prepared by immunoSEQ multiplex PCR; TCRdb keeps only in-frame clonotypes and omits some of them. The sample lists 150,000 to 200,000 clones; 80% to 90% were seen once. The sample was PBMCs or T cells enriched from blood (not recorded which). Source of these receptors: a man in his forties or fifties who had recovered from COVID-19.

This clone appeared a single time. The chain is built from TRBV6-1 and TRBJ2-1; TRBD2 might be the D (6 bases). Trimming cost V 3 bases and J 15 bases, with 12 bases left between them. The V gene's germline CDR1 is MNHNS and CDR2 SASEGT. The CDR3 extends over 11 amino acids. DNA of the CDR3: TGTGCCAGCAGTGAGGGCGTGGGGGGGTTCTTC. It encodes CASSEGVGGFF.

CDR3 residues: CASSVGGPRGDQPQHF. DNA for the CDR3: TGTGCCAGCAGTGTGGGGGGGCCTCGGGGTGATCAGCCCCAGCATTTT. The V gene is TRBV6-1, the J gene TRBJ1-5; D is possibly TRBD1 (6 bases). V lost 4 bases and J lost 5, with 18 bases in between. Germline V gene lookup returns CDR1 MNHNS and CDR2 SASEGT. The CDR3 length is 16 residues.

This chain connects TRBV6-4 to TRBJ2-7; a weak D match, TRBD1 (5 bases). The CDR3 sequence is 13 residues long. From germline, CDR1 is MRHNA and CDR2 SNTAGT. V lost 2 bases, J lost 3 bases, and 8 bases lay in between. In nucleotides, the CDR3 is TGTGCCAGCAGTGACGGGCAGGGCTACGAGCAGTACTTC. This codes for CASSDGQGYEQYF.

Worth noting for this clone: One junction end does not reproduce the germline sequence, and a read error may be involved. The chain uses TRBV5-8 and TRBJ1-6, with unresolved D. Germline V gene data show CDR1 as SGHTS and CDR2 as YDEGEE. This CDR3 comprises 9 residues. The chain's CDR3 is CASSLSLVF. DNA for the CDR3: TGTGCCAGCAGCTTGTCTCTAGTATTT.

J is TRBJ1-1 and V is TRBV7-2; 8 bases are a match to TRBD1. The length of the CDR3 is 14 residues. V was pared by 5 bases and J by 2 bases, with 4 bases of the junction left unmatched. The germline CDR1 and CDR2 sequences are SGHTA and FQGNSA. Here the CDR3 DNA reads TGTGCCAGCAGCAAAGGACAGGGCAACACTGAAGCTTTCTTT. It specifies CASSKGQGNTEAFF.

CDR3 sequence reads: CAWRPQGGGYTF. Written as DNA, the CDR3 is TGTGCCTGGAGACCTCAGGGAGGGGGCTACACCTTC. This chain joins TRBV30 and TRBJ1-2, with a weak D call TRBD1 (5 bases). V lost 3 bases, J lost 8 bases, and 13 bases lay in between. From germline, CDR1 is GTSNPN and CDR2 SVGIG (reference sequence). The CDR3 is 12 residues long.

As regards this clone: Given a far larger clone just one base away, this is likely a sequencing read error. V is TRBV12-3 or TRBV12-4 and J is TRBJ2-1; D is ambiguous. CDR3 length: 13 residues. Trimming stripped 1 base from V and 4 bases from J, with 5 bases between. The CDR3 nucleotides read TGTGCCAGCAGTTTAGACAGATACAATGAGCAGTTCTTC. Translation gives CASSLDRYNEQFF.

The chain has TRBV7-9 and TRBJ1-1; 10 bases match TRBD1. Germline CDR1 reads SEHNR; CDR2 reads FQNEAQ (reference sequence). This CDR3 spans 14 amino acids. V was pared by 5 bases and J by 3 bases, with 3 bases of the junction left unmatched. The CDR3 protein is CASSRQGADTEAFF. The CDR3 nucleotides are TGTGCCAGCAGCAGACAGGGGGCTGACACTGAAGCTTTCTTT.

The chain combines TRBV5-1 with TRBJ1-6; D call uncertain. Per the germline V gene, CDR1 is SGHRS and CDR2 is YFSETQ. Trimming left V 4 bases short and J 7 bases short, with 15 bases between. This CDR3 spans 15 amino acids. The CDR3 nucleotides are TGCGCCAGCAGCGCCACTACATCGGGGAATTCACCCCTCCACTTT. Translated, it gives CASSATTSGNSPLHF.

This chain connects TRBV3-1 (or the pseudogene TRBV3-2) to TRBJ1-1; 7 bases match TRBD1. Germline V gene sequence: CDR1 LGHDT, CDR2 YNNKEL (reference sequence). The CDR3 is 13 amino acids. The J segment lost 3 bases and the V segment lost 5 bases, leaving 3 bases of the junction unmatched. DNA for the CDR3: TGTGCCAGCAGCGAAACAGGGGACACTGAAGCTTTCTTT. Its protein is CASSETGDTEAFF.

The chain employs TRBV6-5 and TRBJ1-1; possibly TRBD1 for D (5 bases). V lost 8 bases, J lost 1 base, and 11 bases lay in between. Germline loops: CDR1 MNHEY, CDR2 SVGAGI. The CDR3 runs 13 residues. The CDR3 protein is CASGIRENTEAFF. Written as DNA, the CDR3 is TGTGCCAGCGGAATCAGGGAGAACACTGAAGCTTTCTTT.

The chain joins TRBV18 to TRBJ2-2, with TRBD1 matching over 7 bases. V lost 7 bases and J lost 5; bases outside the gene matches: 7. The V gene's germline CDR1 is KGHSH and CDR2 LQKENI. This CDR3 is built from 14 residues. The DNA for the CDR3 is TGTGCCAGCTTAACCGGGACAGCGACCGGGGAGCTGTTTTTT. Its protein product is CASLTGTATGELFF.

The rearrangement links TRBV5-1 to TRBJ2-2; 8 bases are shared with TRBD2. The CDR3 contains 15 residues. Per the germline V gene, CDR1 is SGHRS and CDR2 is YFSETQ. V was clipped by 1 base and J by 7 bases; unmatched bases: 6. The CDR3 sequence is CASSLNGGAFGELFF. In nucleotides, the CDR3 is TGCGCCAGCAGCTTGAACGGGGGGGCCTTCGGGGAGCTGTTTTTT.

The DNA for the CDR3 is TGCAGCGTTGGAGTGGGGGGGGCCGGCAATCAGCCCCAGCATTTT. It codes for CSVGVGGAGNQPQHF. J is TRBJ1-5 and V is TRBV29-1; the D gene is possibly TRBD1 (6 bases). The V gene's germline CDR1 is SQVTM and CDR2 ANQGSEA. There are 15 residues in the CDR3. Trimming removed 4 bases from V and 2 bases from J, with 15 bases in between. Supplemented by reference TRBV29-1 and TRBJ1-5, the full variable domain reads SAVISQKPSRDICQRGTSLTIQCQVDSQVTMMFWYRQQPGQSLTLIATANQGSEATYESGFVIDKFPISRPNLTFSTLTVSNMSPEDSSIYLCSVGVGGAGNQPQHFGDGTRLSIL.

The rearrangement uses TRBV6-1 and TRBJ1-1; the D is unclear. V was pared by 0 bases and J by 0 bases, with 11 bases between. CDR3 length: 16 residues. Germline V gene data show CDR1 as MNHNS and CDR2 as SASEGT. CDR3 DNA sequence: TGTGCCAGCAGTGAAGCGCTTCAGAAGATGAACACTGAAGCTTTCTTT. Its protein product is CASSEALQKMNTEAFF.

The V and J genes are TRBV3-1 (or the pseudogene TRBV3-2) and TRBJ1-1; perhaps TRBD1 as D (5 bases). Trimming took off 4 bases at V and 5 bases at J, with 17 bases between the two ends. This CDR3 region has 15 residues. Germline V gene data show CDR1 as LGHDT and CDR2 as YNNKEL (reference sequence). The CDR3 DNA follows: TGTGCCAGCAGCCCCCGGATGGGGGGATCGACTGAAGCTTTCTTT. Translated, it gives CASSPRMGGSTEAFF.

V usage is TRBV20-1 and J usage is TRBJ2-7; TRBD2 matches at 15 bases. The CDR3 totals 17 residues. V shed 3 bases, J shed 1 base, and the junction held 7 bases outside the gene matches. CDR1 DFQATT and CDR2 SNEGSKA come from the germline V gene (reference sequence). The CDR3 here is CSASVRGLAGGSYEQYF. CDR3 nucleotides: TGCAGTGCTAGTGTCCGGGGACTAGCGGGGGGATCCTACGAGCAGTACTTC.